The sequence of this TCR beta chain was determined in a study of T cells in Graves' hyperthyroidism and ophthalmopathy. The germline V and J ends were trimmed by 4 bases and 5 bases, with 9 bases remaining between them. This CDR3 contains 14 residues. Germline lookup yields CDR1 ENHRY and CDR2 SYGVKD. Authors of the study amplified TCR beta CDR3 regions from RNA transcripts. Researchers ran a first-round RT-PCR on the TCR CDR3 using the HTBI primer set. Each CDR3 protein is one row after TCRdb ran MiXCR on the multiplex PCR reads. The repertoire holds 35,000 or so distinct CDR3 sequences, with about 50% as singletons. This clonotype occurred a few times. Its target is not known. Whole-study results and caveats: Onset of ophthalmopathy came a median roughly 6.4 months after the model predicted it.

It was uncontrolled infection, other autoimmune disease, pregnancy or lactation that excluded patients. This sequence was found in a man aged 35-49 years with Graves' ophthalmopathy. Sequencing input: blood. The chain employs TRBV10-3 and TRBJ1-6; D gene ambiguous. Here the CDR3 reads CAISGTRDNSPLHF. The CDR3 DNA reads as TGTGCCATCAGTGGGACGAGGGATAATTCACCCCTCCACTTT.